These 10 T cell receptor beta chains came from one sample sequenced in a study of cytomegalovirus exposure and HLA in healthy donors. The PCR was carried out with 60 Vbeta primers and 13 Jbeta primers. Clones were read by immunoSEQ multiplex PCR, and TCRdb kept only the in-frame ones, dropping some. The table lists about 130,000 clones, roughly four fifths of them singletons. The sequencing sample was made of PBMCs. All receptors derive from a male donor in good health and CMV-seronegative.

The CDR3 DNA follows: TGTGCCAGCAGTTACTCGTTTACGAGGGTTGACACTGAAGCTTTCTTT. This sequence encodes CASSYSFTRVDTEAFF. The genes are TRBV6-5 and TRBJ1-1; the D is unclear. Germline V gene sequence: CDR1 MNHEY, CDR2 SVGAGI. Trimming removed 0 bases at V and 3 bases at J, with 14 bases between. CDR3 size: 16 residues.

This sequence joins TRBV7-2 and TRBJ2-1; D is perhaps TRBD1 (6 bases). Trimming left V 8 bases short and J 0 bases short, with 14 bases between. From germline, CDR1 is SGHTA and CDR2 FQGNSA. The CDR3 is made up of 15 amino acids. Here the CDR3 reads CASSTQGSSYNEQFF. As DNA, the CDR3 is TGTGCCAGCTCGACCCAGGGGAGCTCCTACAATGAGCAGTTCTTC.

The rearrangement joins TRBV19 to TRBJ2-5; no reliable D call. V was shortened by 1 base and J by 1 base, with 4 bases between the two germline ends. The V gene's germline CDR1 is LNHDA and CDR2 SQIVND (reference sequence). The CDR3 is made up of 13 amino acids. DNA of the CDR3: TGTGCCAGTAGTATAGTGGCCCAAGAGACCCAGTACTTC. Translating gives CASSIVAQETQYF. Together with reference TRBV19 and TRBJ2-5, the CDR3 gives the full variable domain: DGGITQSPKYLFRKEGQNVTLSCEQNLNHDAMYWYRQDPGQGLRLIYYSQIVNDFQKGDIAEGYSVSREKKESFPLTVTSAQKNPTAFYLCASSIVAQETQYFGPGTRLLVL.

This clone was observed a handful of times. This chain joins TRBV9 and TRBJ2-1; TRBD2 matches at 12 bases. CDR3 length: 14 residues. Germline CDR1 SGDLS, CDR2 YYNGEE. After removal of 0 bases from V and 11 bases from J, the junction contained 3 bases not matched to a gene. The CDR3 DNA follows: TGTGCCAGCAGCGTAGAACTAGCGGGGGGAAAGCAGTTCTTC. Translated: CASSVELAGGKQFF.

The V call is TRBV10-1, the J call TRBJ1-2; 8 bases line up with TRBD1. V was clipped by 1 base and J by 13 bases; unmatched bases: 14. The CDR3 extends over 15 amino acids. CDR1 and CDR2 from the germline V gene are WNHNN and SYGVQD (reference sequence). Written as DNA, the CDR3 is TGCGCCAGCAGTGAGTGTACAGGGGGAATTGCCGGGGGCACCTTC. Protein sequence: CASSECTGGIAGGTF.

This clone was observed at least ten times. V usage is TRBV19 and J usage is TRBJ2-1, with TRBD2 matching over 7 bases. Germline CDR1 reads LNHDA; CDR2 reads SQIVND (reference sequence). The CDR3 sequence is 13 residues long. Trimming at V came to 7 bases and at J to 5 bases, leaving 5 bases not matched to a gene. CDR3 coding DNA: TGTGCCAGTACGGTGGGAGGGCACAATGAGCAGTTCTTC. Its protein product is CASTVGGHNEQFF.

This clone was counted a few times. The chain recombines TRBV29-1 with TRBJ1-2; 7 nucleotides match TRBD1. CDR1 SQVTM and CDR2 ANQGSEA come from the germline V gene. Unmatched junction bases numbered 18, after V lost 4 bases and J lost 7 bases. The CDR3 has 16 residues. In nucleotides, the CDR3 is TGCAGCGTTGGGGCCTCGGACAGGCTCACGAGGGGTGGCTACACCTTC. Its translation: CSVGASDRLTRGGYTF.

The V and J genes are TRBV28 and TRBJ1-3; TRBD2 might be the D (6 bases). The DNA end is a closer match to TRBJ2-2, so the J assignment may be wrong. Per the germline V gene, CDR1 is MDHEN and CDR2 is SYDVKM. CDR3 size: 20 residues. The CDR3 DNA reads as TGTGCCAGCAGATCTCCCCCTCCCCTAGCGACCGAGGTTCACACCGGGGAGCTGTTTTTT. Its protein product is CASRSPPPLATEVHTGELFF.

The rearrangement joins TRBV7-8 to TRBJ2-3; 11 positions match TRBD2. CDR1 and CDR2 from the germline V gene are SGHVS and FQNEAQ. Trimming took 5 bases from V and 2 from J; bases not matched to a gene: 6. This CDR3 has 16 amino acids. Here the CDR3 DNA reads TGTGCCAGCAGCCCAAGACTAGCGGGGTCCACAGATACGCAGTATTTT. Its translation is CASSPRLAGSTDTQYF.

CDR3 in amino acids: CASSQVRLTSGGAGETQYF. CDR3 coding DNA: TGCGCCAGCAGCCAAGTGAGGCTAACTAGCGGGGGGGCCGGGGAGACCCAGTACTTC. This chain joins TRBV4-1 and TRBJ2-5; TRBD2 aligns across 13 bases. The CDR3 extends over 19 amino acids. Unmatched junction bases numbered 13, after V lost 1 base and J lost 5 bases. Germline CDR1 MGHRA, CDR2 YSYEKL.